This record concerns one T cell receptor (beta chain) sequence. This CDR3 has 15 amino acids. Germline CDR1 and CDR2: SGHAT and FQNNGV. Trimming left V 5 bases short and J 5 bases short, with 15 bases between. Methods described previously were used for bulk TCR libraries, and listed TCR primers were applied. TCRdb ran MiXCR on the PCR reads and lists one entry per CDR3 protein. The sample holds 80,000 to 130,000 distinct CDR3 sequences; 36% are singletons and the top ten take less than 5%. Input for naive CD8 libraries was roughly 19,000 to 1,000,000 sorted cells; the RNA fraction used was 10%, 30% or 50%. Naive CD8 T cells were picked out by sorting for CD8+CD4-CCR7+CD45RA+. The source of the sample is a study of molecular identifiers for immune sequencing clone quantification.

The chain combines TRBV11-2 with TRBJ1-4, with D perhaps matching TRBD1 (5 bases). The source material was naive CD8+ T cells from blood, with Jurkat cell RNA spiked in. Subset: FACS-sorted CD8+CD4-CCR7+CD45RA+ naive T cells. The receptor's source is a human donor in good health. Some libraries in this study had Jurkat cell RNA spiked in. CDR3 sequence (DNA): TGTGCCAGCAGCAATATACAGGAACCCAATGAAAAACTGTTTTTT. The encoded protein is CASSNIQEPNEKLFF.